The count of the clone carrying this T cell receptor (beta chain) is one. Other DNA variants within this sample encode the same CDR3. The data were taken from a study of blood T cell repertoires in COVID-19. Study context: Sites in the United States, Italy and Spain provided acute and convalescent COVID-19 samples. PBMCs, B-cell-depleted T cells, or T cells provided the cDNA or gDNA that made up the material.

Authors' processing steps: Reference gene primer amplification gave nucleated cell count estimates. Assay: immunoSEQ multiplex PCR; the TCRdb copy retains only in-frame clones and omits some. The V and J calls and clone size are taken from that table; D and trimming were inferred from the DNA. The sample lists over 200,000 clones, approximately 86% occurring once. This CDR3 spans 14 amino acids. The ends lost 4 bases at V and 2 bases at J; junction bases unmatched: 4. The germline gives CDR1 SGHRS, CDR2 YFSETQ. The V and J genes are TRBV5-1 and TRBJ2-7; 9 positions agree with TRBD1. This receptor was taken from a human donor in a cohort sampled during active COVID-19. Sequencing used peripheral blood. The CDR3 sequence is CASSLGTGTYEQYF. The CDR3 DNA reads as TGCGCCAGCAGCCTCGGGACAGGGACCTACGAGCAGTACTTC.